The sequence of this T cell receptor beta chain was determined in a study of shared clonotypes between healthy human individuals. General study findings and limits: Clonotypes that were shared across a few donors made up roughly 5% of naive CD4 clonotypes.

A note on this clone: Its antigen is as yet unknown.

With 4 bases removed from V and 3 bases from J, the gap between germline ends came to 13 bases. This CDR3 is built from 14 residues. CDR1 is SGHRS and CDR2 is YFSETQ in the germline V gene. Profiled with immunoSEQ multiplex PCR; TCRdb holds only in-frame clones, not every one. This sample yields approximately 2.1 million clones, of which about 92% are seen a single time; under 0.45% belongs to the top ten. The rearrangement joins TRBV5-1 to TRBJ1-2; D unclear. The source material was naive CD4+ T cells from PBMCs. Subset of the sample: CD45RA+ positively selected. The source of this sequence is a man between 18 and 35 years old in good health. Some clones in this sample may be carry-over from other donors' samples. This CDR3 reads CASSEGGFDYGYTF. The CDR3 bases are TGCGCCAGCAGCGAAGGAGGATTTGACTATGGCTACACCTTC.